Below, one TCR beta chain is given with its context. Seattle researchers signed up patients amid active infection and tracked them longitudinally. This sample is part of a study of blood T cell repertoires in COVID-19. Study-level background: Spain, Italy and the United States supplied samples that represented acute and convalescent COVID-19. From T cells, B-cell-depleted T cells, or PBMCs came the material, which was cDNA or gDNA.

The CDR3 is made up of 17 amino acids. V shed 3 bases and J 2 bases; nucleotides not matched to a gene: 12. Germline V lookup: CDR1 SGHRS, CDR2 YFSETQ. Authors' methods: Estimated nucleated cell counts came from reference gene primer amplification. The assay was immunoSEQ multiplex PCR, and TCRdb's table has in-frame clones only and misses some. The V and J calls and clone size come from that table; D and trimming were worked out from the DNA. The sample records 250,000 to 300,000 clones, 70% to 90% being singletons. Sequencing used peripheral blood. This chain uses TRBV5-1 with TRBJ2-3; 7 nucleotides match TRBD2. This receptor was obtained from a woman between 25 and 40 years old with COVID-19, enrolled during active disease. Here the CDR3 DNA reads TGCGCCAGCAGCTGGCCCCTCCAAGCGGGGTCCACAGATACGCAGTATTTT. It translates to CASSWPLQAGSTDTQYF.